The 8 T cell receptor beta chains in this list originate from one sample, sequenced in a study of shared clonotypes between healthy human individuals (dated by TCRdb to the early 2020s). The library was prepared using the immunoSEQ multiplex PCR assay. What TCRdb holds here is the immuneACCESS table cut down to in-frame rearrangements. Part of the clones is not present; checked against another copy, under half of the missing clones reflect an unresolved V gene, and the others are unexplained. The sample records roughly 850,000 clones, about 96% of which are singletons. The biggest ten clones account for over 0.2% of the sample. CD8 naive samples were obtained by positive selection for CCR7 among CD45RO-negative cells, yielding a CD45RA+CCR7+ population from which TemRA cells were excluded. Sequencing was done on a sample of naive CD8+ T cells sorted from blood. The meaning of the sample's cell subset or site label: CD45RA+CCR7+. The receptors originated from a man aged 30 to 39 in good health.

The chain couples TRBV5-1 to TRBJ2-7; TRBD1 aligns across 7 bases. The CDR3 is 17 amino acids. CDR1 and CDR2 from the germline V gene are SGHRS and YFSETQ. V shed 1 base and J 2 bases; nucleotides not matched to a gene: 12. CDR3 in DNA: TGCGCCAGCAGCTTGAATTCGCGCAGGGGGTTTACCTACGAGCAGTACTTC. As protein: CASSLNSRRGFTYEQYF.

This chain connects TRBV15 to TRBJ2-1; 7 bases are shared with TRBD1. Germline CDR1 is LNHNV and CDR2 is YYDKDF (reference sequence). With 4 bases clipped from V and 9 bases from J, the junction kept 18 bases outside the gene matches. CDR3 length: 17 residues. Here the CDR3 reads CATSNPSSVLGGVEQFF. DNA of the CDR3: TGTGCCACCAGCAACCCCTCGTCGGTGTTAGGGGGCGTTGAGCAGTTCTTC.

CDR3 sequence (DNA): TGTGCCAGCAGCTTATTGTCCCAAGAGACCCAGTACTTC. This sequence encodes CASSLLSQETQYF. The chain combines TRBV7-9 with TRBJ2-5; D not resolved. V gave up 2 bases and J gave up 1 base, with 5 bases separating them. The CDR3 runs to 13 residues. CDR1 and CDR2 (germline): SEHNR, FQNEAQ (reference sequence).

The J gene is TRBJ2-7, the V gene TRBV7-8; tentative D call: TRBD2 (7 bases). Trimming removed 5 bases from V and 7 bases from J, with 21 bases in between. This CDR3 is built from 15 residues. Germline V gene sequence: CDR1 SGHVS, CDR2 FQNEAQ. The CDR3 region is CASSQGKGTTGEQYF. CDR3 DNA: TGTGCCAGCAGCCAGGGGAAAGGGACTACGGGAGAGCAGTACTTC.

This clone was picked up one time. The CDR3 nucleotides are TGTGCCATCAGTGATTTTTTGCTCTACGAGCAGTACTTC. Protein: CAISDFLLYEQYF. This chain joins TRBV10-3 and TRBJ2-7; D call uncertain. V was trimmed by 3 bases and J by 3 bases, leaving 9 bases between them. CDR3 length equals 13 residues. Germline V lookup: CDR1 ENHRY, CDR2 SYGVKD.

This clone was detected only once. The chain links TRBV7-8 to TRBJ2-2, with 9 bases matching TRBD2. The CDR3 runs to 18 residues. The trim removed 1 base at V and 7 bases at J, leaving 13 bases unmatched. Germline CDR1 is SGHVS and CDR2 is FQNEAQ. Here the CDR3 DNA reads TGTGCCAGCAGCTTAGTCCTAGCGGGAAGTTGGGAAAACGGGGAGCTGTTTTTT. Translation: CASSLVLAGSWENGELFF.

This chain uses TRBV10-3 with TRBJ2-2; the D gene could be TRBD1 or TRBD2 (5 bases each). This CDR3 has 14 residues. The germline V gene encodes CDR1 ENHRY and CDR2 SYGVKD. The germline V and J ends were trimmed by 2 bases and 7 bases, with 11 bases remaining between them. The CDR3 DNA sequence: TGTGCCATCAGTGAGACCCGGGGCCACGGGGAGCTGTTTTTT. This gives the protein CAISETRGHGELFF.

The chain employs TRBV5-4 and TRBJ2-5, with 9 positions matching TRBD1. V trimming: 4 bases; J trimming: 5 bases; junction bases outside the gene matches: 6. CDR3 size: 14 residues. The germline V gene has CDR1 SGHNT and CDR2 YYREEE (reference sequence). The CDR3 reads CASSLPGQGETQYF. The DNA for the CDR3 is TGTGCCAGCAGCCTCCCGGGACAGGGTGAGACCCAGTACTTC.